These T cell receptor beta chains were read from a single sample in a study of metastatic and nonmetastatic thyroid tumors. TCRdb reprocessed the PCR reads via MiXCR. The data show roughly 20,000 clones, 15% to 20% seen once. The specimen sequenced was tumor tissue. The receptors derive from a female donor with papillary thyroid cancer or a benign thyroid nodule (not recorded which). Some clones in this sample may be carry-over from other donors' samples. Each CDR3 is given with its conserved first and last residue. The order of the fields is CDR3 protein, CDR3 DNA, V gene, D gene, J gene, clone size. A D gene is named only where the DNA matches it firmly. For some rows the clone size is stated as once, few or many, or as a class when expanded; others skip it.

CDR3: CASSQGGSVGSPLHF
DNA: TGTGCCAGCAGCCAAGGGGGATCGGTGGGATCACCCCTCCACTTT
V: TRBV14
D: -
J: TRBJ1-6
size: many

CDR3: CASKGSGFEQYF
DNA: TGTGCCAGCAAAGGGTCAGGGTTCGAGCAGTACTTC
V: TRBV6-1
D: -
J: TRBJ2-7
size: large

CDR3: CASSRHSGNTGDLFF
DNA: TGTGCCAGCAGCCGACATAGCGGTAACACCGGGGATCTGTTTTTT
V: TRBV4-2
D: -
J: TRBJ2-2
size: -

CDR3: CASSQETPRRFSYNEQFF
DNA: TGCGCCAGCAGCCAAGAGACTCCCCGTCGGTTCTCCTACAATGAGCAGTTCTTC
V: TRBV4-1
D: -
J: TRBJ2-1
size: many

CDR3: CASSRDTGELFF
DNA: TGTGCCAGCAGTCGGGACACCGGGGAGCTGTTTTTT
V: TRBV7-8
D: -
J: TRBJ2-2
size: many

CDR3: CAHCRRESSYNSPLHF
DNA: TGTGCCCACTGTCGACGGGAGAGCTCCTATAATTCACCCCTCCACTTT
V: TRBV6-7
D: -
J: TRBJ1-6
size: many

CDR3: CASSSLGGGQPQHF
DNA: TGTGCGAGTAGTAGCCTCGGCGGGGGTCAGCCCCAGCATTTT
V: TRBV19
D: -
J: TRBJ1-5
size: medium-sized

CDR3: CASSLVGFYEQFF
DNA: TGCGCCAGCAGCTTGGTAGGGTTCTATGAGCAGTTCTTC
V: TRBV5-1
D: -
J: TRBJ2-1
size: many

CDR3: CASSSRGAEAFF
DNA: TGCGCCAGCAGTTCTAGGGGAGCTGAAGCTTTCTTT
V: TRBV10-2
D: -
J: TRBJ1-1
size: medium-sized

CDR3: CSAIDFGRDTGELFF
DNA: TGCAGTGCTATAGATTTCGGGAGGGACACCGGGGAGTTGTTTTTT
V: TRBV20-1
D: TRBD2
J: TRBJ2-2
size: -

CDR3: CASSFWQGAGNTQYF
DNA: TGCGCCAGCAGCTTTTGGCAGGGGGCTGGGAATACGCAGTATTTT
V: TRBV5-1
D: TRBD1
J: TRBJ2-3
size: many

CDR3: CAWGAGFVQYF
DNA: TGTGCCTGGGGCGCGGGGTTTGTGCAGTATTTT
V: TRBV30
D: -
J: TRBJ2-3
size: once

CDR3: CASSLDSRSYTF
DNA: TGTGCCAGCAGTTTAGACAGTAGGAGCTACACCTTC
V: TRBV12-3/TRBV12-4
D: -
J: TRBJ1-2
size: many

CDR3: CASIRTSGSYEQYF
DNA: TGTGCCAGTATCCGGACTAGTGGTTCCTACGAGCAGTACTTC
V: TRBV11-3
D: TRBD2
J: TRBJ2-7
size: -

CDR3: CASSEATGAGWTGELFF
DNA: TGTGCCAGCAGTGAAGCGACAGGGGCGGGATGGACCGGGGAGCTGTTTTTT
V: TRBV2
D: TRBD1
J: TRBJ2-2
size: many

CDR3: CASGDLNSPLHF
DNA: TGTGCTAGTGGTGATTTAAATTCACCCCTCCACTTT
V: TRBV12-5
D: -
J: TRBJ1-6
size: many

CDR3: CSVALWDREGGELFF
DNA: TGCAGCGTGGCCCTTTGGGACAGGGAGGGCGGGGAGCTGTTTTTT
V: TRBV29-1
D: TRBD1
J: TRBJ2-2
size: many

CDR3: CASRNGGQGNNEQFF
DNA: TGTGCCAGCAGGAACGGGGGACAGGGAAACAATGAGCAGTTCTTC
V: TRBV6-1
D: TRBD1
J: TRBJ2-1
size: many

CDR3: CASSLGRWDYPQHF
DNA: TGTGCCAGCAGTTTGGGTCGGTGGGATTATCCCCAGCATTTT
V: TRBV28
D: -
J: TRBJ1-5
size: -

CDR3: CASSLEGANNSPLHF
DNA: TGTGCCAGCAGCTTGGAGGGGGCTAATAATTCACCACTCCACTTT
V: TRBV5-4
D: TRBD1
J: TRBJ1-6
size: once

CDR3: CASSGGTSGVNEQFF
DNA: TGTGCCAGTAGTGGGGGGACTAGCGGGGTTAATGAGCAGTTCTTC
V: TRBV19
D: TRBD2
J: TRBJ2-1
size: many

CDR3: CASSIGTSSTDTQYF
DNA: TGCGCCAGCAGCATCGGGACTTCTAGCACAGATACGCAGTATTTT
V: TRBV5-1
D: -
J: TRBJ2-3
size: many

CDR3: CASSLLAWGHNEQFF
DNA: TGTGCCAGCAGTCTCCTAGCGTGGGGCCACAATGAGCAGTTCTTC
V: TRBV6-4
D: -
J: TRBJ2-1
size: few